A single sample is the source of the 21 T cell receptor beta chains below, sequenced in a study of T cells in Graves' hyperthyroidism and ophthalmopathy. Amplification targeted TCR beta CDR3 regions from RNA transcripts. HTBI primers were used for first-round RT-PCR of the TCR CDR3. TCRdb recomputed calls from the multiplex PCR reads with MiXCR, one row per CDR3 protein. The sample lists approximately 720,000 distinct CDR3 sequences, around 19% occurring once. The sample was blood. These receptors all stem from a woman in her forties or fifties with Graves' hyperthyroidism that later progressed to Graves' ophthalmopathy.

There are a few counts of this clonotype. V is TRBV6-1 and J is TRBJ1-3, with D possibly being TRBD1 (6 bases). CDR1 is MNHNS and CDR2 is SASEGT in the germline V gene. Trimming cost V 5 bases and J 10 bases, with 9 bases left between them. The CDR3 is 11 residues long. CDR3 DNA: TGTGCCAGCAGTACAGGGTCAACCATATATTTT. Translation gives CASSTGSTIYF.

At least ten counts were recorded for this clonotype. The chain couples TRBV20-1 to TRBJ2-7; 11 positions match TRBD2. Germline-derived CDR1 and CDR2 are DFQATT and SNEGSKA (reference sequence). CDR3 length equals 12 residues. V shed 1 base and J 7 bases; nucleotides not matched to a gene: 0. The CDR3 sequence: CSARGLAGEQYF. The CDR3 DNA follows: TGCAGTGCTAGAGGACTAGCGGGAGAGCAGTACTTC.

This clonotype has a count of ten or more. The chain links TRBV20-1 to TRBJ2-1; 7 nucleotides agree with TRBD2. The CDR3 extends over 16 amino acids. V trimming: 3 bases; J trimming: 0 bases; junction bases outside the gene matches: 8. Germline V lookup: CDR1 DFQATT, CDR2 SNEGSKA (reference sequence). The CDR3 DNA is TGCAGTGCTAGGGAGCGGGGTGTTCCCTCCTACAATGAGCAGTTCTTC. Protein sequence: CSARERGVPSYNEQFF.

This clonotype was seen many times. The genes are TRBV27 and TRBJ1-1; no clear D. The length of the CDR3 is 14 residues. V was shortened by 3 bases and J by 1 base, with 9 bases between the two germline ends. CDR1 and CDR2 from the germline V gene are MNHEY and SMNVEV (reference sequence). Written as DNA, the CDR3 is TGTGCCAGCAGTTTTGGCGAACAGAACACTGAAGCTTTCTTT. Translating it yields CASSFGEQNTEAFF.

In its sample, this clonotype was seen many times. This CDR3 is CSARDSGIAEAFF. The CDR3, as DNA: TGCAGTGCTAGAGATTCCGGGATCGCTGAAGCTTTCTTT. The chain employs TRBV20-1 and TRBJ1-1; D is uncertain. Germline CDR1 is DFQATT and CDR2 is SNEGSKA (reference sequence). Trimming shortened V by 0 bases and J by 6 bases, and 11 bases separated the two germline ends. The CDR3 sequence is 13 residues long.

The table lists this clonotype with a few counts. A junction boundary mismatches the germline segment, possibly from a read error. The chain recombines TRBV7-3 with TRBJ2-1; D may be TRBD1 (5 bases). The CDR3 is 15 amino acids. Germline values: CDR1 SGHTA, CDR2 FQGTGA. The CDR3 sequence: CASSPTGASHNEQFF. CDR3 in DNA: TGTGCCAGCAGCCCCACAGGAGCCTCCCACAATGAGCAGTTCTTC.

This clonotype showed up many times. The CDR3 region has the DNA TGTGCCAGCAGTGTTGGCAGAACCGCTGAAAAACTGTTTTTT. Translation gives CASSVGRTAEKLFF. The rearrangement joins TRBV2 to TRBJ1-4, with no clear D. V was clipped by 4 bases and J by 7 bases, with 13 bases between them. This CDR3 comprises 14 residues. Germline V lookup: CDR1 SNHLY, CDR2 FYNNEI. The full variable domain, with the rest looked up from reference TRBV2 and TRBJ1-4, is EPEVTQTPSHQVTQMGQEVILRCVPISNHLYFYWYRQILGQKVEFLVSFYNNEISEKSEIFDDQFSVERPDGSNFTLKIRSTKLEDSAMYFCASSVGRTAEKLFFGSGTQLSVL.

This clonotype showed up many times. The chain couples TRBV5-1 to TRBJ1-3; 8 nucleotides align to TRBD1. The CDR3 contains 15 residues. Germline CDR1 and CDR2: SGHRS and YFSETQ. After removal of 2 bases from V and 1 base from J, the junction contained 2 bases not matched to a gene. CDR3 sequence (DNA): TGCGCCAGCAGCTTTCAGGGGGCATCTGGAAACACCATATATTTT. It codes for CASSFQGASGNTIYF.

This clonotype was seen at least ten times. The V and J genes are TRBV6-1 and TRBJ2-1; 11 bases are a match to TRBD2. The germline V gene encodes CDR1 MNHNS and CDR2 SASEGT. Unmatched junction bases numbered 14, after V lost 2 bases and J lost 8 bases. The CDR3 length is 18 residues. Here the CDR3 reads CASSELVAGGVFMDEQFF. As DNA, the CDR3 is TGTGCCAGCAGTGAATTGGTAGCGGGGGGGGTTTTTATGGATGAGCAGTTCTTC.

Only a few counts were recorded for this clonotype. The chain combines TRBV11-3 with TRBJ1-1; D might be TRBD1 (5 bases). Trimming stripped 4 bases from V and 2 bases from J, with 11 bases between. The germline V gene encodes CDR1 SGHNT and CDR2 YENEEA. The CDR3 length is 14 residues. As DNA, the CDR3 is TGTGCCAGCAGCTCCGGGACGGATAACACTGAAGCTTTCTTT. Translated, it gives CASSSGTDNTEAFF.

V gene TRBV9 combines with J gene TRBJ1-5; D gene ambiguous. CDR3 length: 14 amino acids. V was cut by 6 bases and J by 2 bases, with 12 bases left in between. Per the germline V gene, CDR1 is SGDLS and CDR2 is YYNGEE. CDR3 sequence reads: CASNPSLGNQPQHF. For the CDR3, the DNA is TGTGCCAGCAACCCTAGTCTTGGCAATCAGCCCCAGCATTTT.

This clonotype has a count of ten or more. V usage is TRBV5-1 and J usage is TRBJ1-1; maybe TRBD1 (5 bases). V gave up 0 bases and J gave up 8 bases, with 11 bases separating them. The CDR3 sequence is 13 residues long. CDR1 is SGHRS and CDR2 is YFSETQ in the germline V gene. CDR3 DNA: TGCGCCAGCAGCTTGGCGAGAGGGGAGGAAGCTTTCTTT. Translation: CASSLARGEEAFF.

Only one count was recorded for this clonotype. One end of the junction does not line up with germline, which may come from a read error. The chain links TRBV7-6 to TRBJ1-2, with 11 bases identical to TRBD1. Per germline, CDR1 SGHVS and CDR2 FNYEAQ. CDR3 length: 17 amino acids. DNA of the CDR3: TGTGCCAGCAGCTTAGGGGCCGGGACAGGGGGGAACTATGGCTACGCCTTC. Residues: CASSLGAGTGGNYGYAF.

This clonotype was seen at least ten times. J is TRBJ2-1 and V is TRBV7-9, with 10 bases identical to TRBD1. Germline trimming cut 6 bases from V and 8 bases from J; bases unmatched to any gene: 4. The length of the CDR3 is 13 residues. CDR1 and CDR2 from the germline V gene are SEHNR and FQNEAQ (reference sequence). This chain's CDR3 is CASSRTGGHEQFF. CDR3 nucleotide sequence: TGTGCCAGCAGTCGGACAGGGGGACATGAGCAGTTCTTC.

The chain couples TRBV20-1 to TRBJ2-1; TRBD2 agrees at 16 bases. The CDR3 loop spans 17 amino acids. Per the germline V gene, CDR1 is DFQATT and CDR2 is SNEGSKA (reference sequence). Losses at the gene ends were 3 bases for V and 0 bases for J; bases not matched to a gene: 2. The CDR3 sequence: CSARGLAGGDSYNEQFF. Here the CDR3 DNA reads TGCAGTGCTAGGGGACTAGCGGGGGGGGACTCCTACAATGAGCAGTTCTTC.

Many counts were recorded for this clonotype. The CDR3 DNA sequence: TGTGCCAGCAGCGGAGGGATAGGTGACATGGACACTGAAGCTTTCTTT. Amino acid sequence: CASSGGIGDMDTEAFF. The V call is TRBV11-2, the J call TRBJ1-1, with D unclear. The germline CDR1 and CDR2 sequences are SGHAT and FQNNGV. The CDR3 has 16 residues. Trimming stripped 5 bases from V and 3 bases from J, with 19 bases between.

Only a few counts were recorded for this clonotype. The rearrangement links TRBV7-9 to TRBJ2-6; a weak D match, TRBD1 (5 bases). The CDR3 length is 15 residues. Germline V gives CDR1 SEHNR, CDR2 FQNEAQ (reference sequence). V was shortened by 6 bases and J by 4 bases, with 13 bases between the two germline ends. The CDR3 region has the DNA TGTGCCAGCAGGGGGCTCCGGGTCGGGGCCAACGTCCTGACTTTC. Amino acids: CASRGLRVGANVLTF.

Ten or more counts support this clonotype. The chain couples TRBV3-1 to TRBJ2-5; D is undetermined. Per germline, CDR1 LGHDT and CDR2 YNNKEL (reference sequence). Trimming took off 5 bases at V and 7 bases at J, with 14 bases between the two ends. The CDR3 is made up of 13 amino acids. The CDR3 loop reads CASSGGNSVTQYF. The CDR3 nucleotides read TGTGCCAGCAGCGGCGGTAACAGTGTGACCCAGTACTTC.

The J gene is TRBJ1-3, the V gene TRBV20-1; TRBD1 aligns across 7 bases. V lost 2 bases and J lost 2; bases outside the gene matches: 3. This CDR3 has 14 amino acids. The germline CDR1 and CDR2 sequences are DFQATT and SNEGSKA (reference sequence). CDR3 loop: CSARRQGTGNTIYF. The CDR3 DNA sequence: TGCAGTGCTAGACGACAGGGAACTGGAAACACCATATATTTT.

Note on this clonotype: A read error is likely here: a far larger clone is one base away. The rearrangement uses TRBV7-9 and TRBJ1-1; D gene unclear. Germline assignment: CDR1 SEHNR and CDR2 FQNEAQ (reference sequence). The CDR3 consists of 13 residues. V was clipped by 7 bases and J by 1 base, with 10 bases between them. The CDR3 coding sequence is TGTGCCAGCAACTTCTCCGAGAACACTGAAGCTTTCTTT. Translation: CASNFSENTEAFF.

This clonotype was detected ten times or more. The chain has TRBV12-3 or TRBV12-4 and TRBJ2-3, with TRBD2 matching 12 bases. Trimming at V came to 4 bases and at J to 3 bases, leaving 8 bases not matched to a gene. CDR3 length: 17 residues. CDR3 sequence reads: CASSSYYLAGGTDTQYF. CDR3 bases: TGTGCCAGCAGTTCCTACTATCTAGCGGGGGGGACAGATACGCAGTATTTT.